This T cell receptor (beta chain) is from a study of PD-L1 blockade in urothelial cancer. Assay used: immunoSEQ multiplex PCR; TCRdb lists only in-frame clones, some missing. The table records 35,000 to 50,000 clones, 81% of them present only once. The V end lost 5 bases, the J end lost 12 bases, and 23 bases lay between the germline ends. In germline, CDR1 is SGHVS, CDR2 FNYEAQ. The CDR3 consists of 15 residues. The chain couples TRBV7-6 to TRBJ2-1; D might be TRBD1 (6 bases). This receptor was taken from a man between 65 and 85 years old with urothelial cancer. This specimen was PBMCs, taken around atezolizumab (anti-PD-L1) treatment. The CDR3 sequence: CASSPTDRVQIGQFF. In DNA form, the CDR3 reads TGTGCCAGCAGCCCAACGGACAGAGTACAGATTGGGCAGTTCTTC. Variable domain in full (rest from reference TRBV7-6 and TRBJ2-1): GAGVSQSPRYKVTKRGQDVALRCDPISGHVSLYWYRQALGQGPEFLTYFNYEAQQDKSGLPNDRFSAERPEGSISTLTIQRTEQRDSAMYRCASSPTDRVQIGQFFGPGTRLTVL.